The sequence of this T cell receptor (beta chain) was determined in a study of shared clonotypes between healthy human individuals. Sorted-subset replicate PCRs used around 200 ng of genomic DNA. This amount corresponded to about 29,000 T cell genomes. Profiling relied on immunoSEQ multiplex PCR, and the TCRdb table lists in-frame clones only, not all of them. The data contain about 2.4 million clones, 93% of them singletons. Comment on this clone: The antigen remains undetermined.

Study-wide results and limits: A few donors had 4% to 6.5% of their naive CD4 clonotypes in common.

This CDR3 contains 13 residues. CDR1 MDHEN and CDR2 SYDVKM come from the germline V gene. V was cut by 5 bases and J by 7 bases, with 12 bases left in between. All donors were healthy HIV-negative adults lacking recent acute infections or vaccinations. The specimen sequenced was naive CD4+ T cells from PBMCs. As for subset: CD45RA+ positively selected. The receptor was derived from a young man in good health. Some clones in this sample may be carry-over from other donors' samples. The V and J genes are TRBV28 and TRBJ2-1; unclear D gene. CDR3 sequence: CASSLWTANEQFF. In DNA, the CDR3 is TGTGCCAGCAGTCTCTGGACGGCTAATGAGCAGTTCTTC. Using reference TRBV28 and TRBJ2-1 for the parts outside the CDR3, the full variable domain is DVKVTQSSRYLVKRTGEKVFLECVQDMDHENMFWYRQDPGLGLRLIYFSYDVKMKEKGDIPEGYSVSREKKERFSLILESASTNQTSMYLCASSLWTANEQFFGPGTRLTVL.